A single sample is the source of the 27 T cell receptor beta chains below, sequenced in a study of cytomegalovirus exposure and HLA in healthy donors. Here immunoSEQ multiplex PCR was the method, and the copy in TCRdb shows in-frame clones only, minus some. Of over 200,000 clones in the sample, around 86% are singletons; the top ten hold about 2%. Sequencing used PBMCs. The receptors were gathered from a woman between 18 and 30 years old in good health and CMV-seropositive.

CDR3: CASSTRNTEAFF. The CDR3 DNA sequence: TGTGCCAGCTCAACTCGAAACACTGAAGCTTTCTTT. J is TRBJ1-1 and V is TRBV18, with no clear D. The CDR3 is 12 amino acids. Germline V gene sequence: CDR1 KGHSH, CDR2 LQKENI. V lost 5 bases and J 2 bases, leaving 6 bases between the germline ends. The full variable domain, its missing parts supplied by reference TRBV18 and TRBJ1-1, is NAGVMQNPRHLVRRRGQEARLRCSPMKGHSHVYWYRQLPEEGLKFMVYLQKENIIDESGMPKERFSAEFPKEGPSILRIQQVVRGDSAAYFCASSTRNTEAFFGQGTRLTVV.

The CDR3 region is CASSATGVDNEQFF. The CDR3 DNA sequence: TGTGCCAGCAGCGCCACAGGAGTGGACAATGAGCAGTTCTTC. This chain uses TRBV9 with TRBJ2-1; the D gene is possibly TRBD1 (5 bases). Per germline, CDR1 SGDLS and CDR2 YYNGEE. V was cut by 3 bases and J by 5 bases, with 12 bases left in between. This CDR3 has 14 residues.

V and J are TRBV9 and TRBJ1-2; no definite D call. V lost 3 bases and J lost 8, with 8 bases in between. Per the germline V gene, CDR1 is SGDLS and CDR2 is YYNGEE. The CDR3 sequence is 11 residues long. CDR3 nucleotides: TGTGCCAGCAGCGGGCAGTTGGGCTACACCTTC. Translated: CASSGQLGYTF. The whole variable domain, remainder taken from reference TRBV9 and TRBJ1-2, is DSGVTQTPKHLITATGQRVTLRCSPRSGDLSVYWYQQSLDQGLQFLIQYYNGEERAKGNILERFSAQQFPDLHSELNLSSLELGDSALYFCASSGQLGYTFGSGTRLTVV.

The CDR3 spells CASSRTSGRMVTYNEQFF. In DNA form, the CDR3 reads TGCGCCAGCAGCCGGACTAGCGGGAGGATGGTGACCTACAATGAGCAGTTCTTC. The chain couples TRBV4-1 to TRBJ2-1, with 14 nucleotides matching TRBD2. The J segment lost 2 bases and the V segment lost 4 bases, leaving 7 bases of the junction unmatched. Germline V gene sequence: CDR1 MGHRA, CDR2 YSYEKL. The CDR3 consists of 18 residues.

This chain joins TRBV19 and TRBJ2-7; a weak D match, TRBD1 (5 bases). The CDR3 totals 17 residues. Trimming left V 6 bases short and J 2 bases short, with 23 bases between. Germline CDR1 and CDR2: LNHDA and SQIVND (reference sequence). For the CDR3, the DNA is TGTGCCAGTAGCGGAAACAACAGGAATTTTCCTCCCTACGAGCAGTACTTC. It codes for CASSGNNRNFPPYEQYF.

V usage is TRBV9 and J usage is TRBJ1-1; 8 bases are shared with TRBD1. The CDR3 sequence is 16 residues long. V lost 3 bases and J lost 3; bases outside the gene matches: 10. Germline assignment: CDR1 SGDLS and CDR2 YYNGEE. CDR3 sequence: CASSDGQGSRDTEAFF. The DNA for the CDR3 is TGTGCCAGCAGCGATGGACAGGGTAGCCGGGACACTGAAGCTTTCTTT.

The chain's CDR3 is CATRLEKRVGTDTQYF. CDR3 in DNA: TGTGCCACCCGGTTGGAGAAGAGGGTGGGAACAGATACGCAGTATTTT. This rearrangement joins TRBV15 to TRBJ2-3; D perhaps matches TRBD2 (5 bases). The germline V and J ends were trimmed by 8 bases and 3 bases, with 21 bases remaining between them. Per germline, CDR1 LNHNV and CDR2 YYDKDF (reference sequence). The CDR3 covers 16 residues.

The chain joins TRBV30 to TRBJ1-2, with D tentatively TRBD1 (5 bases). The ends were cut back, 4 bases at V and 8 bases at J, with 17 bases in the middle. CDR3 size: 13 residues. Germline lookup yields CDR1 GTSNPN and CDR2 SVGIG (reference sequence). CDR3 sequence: CAWTSGGGQGYTF. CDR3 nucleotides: TGTGCCTGGACCTCGGGGGGGGGTCAAGGCTACACCTTC.

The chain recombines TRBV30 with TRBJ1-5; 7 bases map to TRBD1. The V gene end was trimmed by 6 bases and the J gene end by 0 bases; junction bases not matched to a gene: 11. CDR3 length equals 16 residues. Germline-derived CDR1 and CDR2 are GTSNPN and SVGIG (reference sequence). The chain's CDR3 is CACTLQGQISNQPQHF. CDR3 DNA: TGTGCCTGTACGCTCCAGGGACAGATTAGCAATCAGCCCCAGCATTTT.

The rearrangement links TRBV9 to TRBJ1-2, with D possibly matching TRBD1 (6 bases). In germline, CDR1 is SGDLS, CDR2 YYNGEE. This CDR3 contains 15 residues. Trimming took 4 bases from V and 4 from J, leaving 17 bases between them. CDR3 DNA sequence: TGTGCCAGCAGCCTACAGGGAACTCGCGGCTATGGCTACACCTTC. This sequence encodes CASSLQGTRGYGYTF.

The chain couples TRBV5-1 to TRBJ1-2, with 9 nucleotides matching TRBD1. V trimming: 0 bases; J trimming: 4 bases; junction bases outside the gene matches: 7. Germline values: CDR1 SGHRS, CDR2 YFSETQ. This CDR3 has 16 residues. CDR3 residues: CASSLGDRESSYGYTF. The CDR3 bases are TGCGCCAGCAGCTTGGGGGACAGGGAATCTAGCTATGGCTACACCTTC.

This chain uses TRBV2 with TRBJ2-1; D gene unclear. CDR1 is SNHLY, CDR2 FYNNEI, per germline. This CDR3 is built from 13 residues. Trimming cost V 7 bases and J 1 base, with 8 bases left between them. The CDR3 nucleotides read TGTGCCAGCATGCCCAGTTCCTACAATGAGCAGTTCTTC. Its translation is CASMPSSYNEQFF.

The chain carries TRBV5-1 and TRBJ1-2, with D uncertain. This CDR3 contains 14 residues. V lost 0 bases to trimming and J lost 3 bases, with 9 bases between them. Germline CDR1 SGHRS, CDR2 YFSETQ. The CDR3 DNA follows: TGCGCCAGCAGCTTGGGTACAAGTTACTATGGCTACACCTTC. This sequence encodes CASSLGTSYYGYTF.

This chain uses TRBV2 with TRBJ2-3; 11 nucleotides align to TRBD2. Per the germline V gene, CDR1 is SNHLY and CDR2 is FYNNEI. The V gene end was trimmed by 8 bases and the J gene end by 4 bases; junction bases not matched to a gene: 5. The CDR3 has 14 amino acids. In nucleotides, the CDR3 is TGTGCCAGCTTAGCGGGAGGGGGCGCAGATACGCAGTATTTT. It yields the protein CASLAGGGADTQYF.

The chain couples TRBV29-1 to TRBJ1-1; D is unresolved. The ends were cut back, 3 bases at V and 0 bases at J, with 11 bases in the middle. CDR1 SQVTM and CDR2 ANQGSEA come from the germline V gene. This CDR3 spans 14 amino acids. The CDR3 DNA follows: TGCAGCGTTGATTTTGGCCTCATGAACACTGAAGCTTTCTTT. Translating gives CSVDFGLMNTEAFF.

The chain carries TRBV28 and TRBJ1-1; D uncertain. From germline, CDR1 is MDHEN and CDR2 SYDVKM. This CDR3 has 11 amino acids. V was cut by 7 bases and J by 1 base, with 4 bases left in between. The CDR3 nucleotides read TGTGCCAGCACGTGGAACACTGAAGCTTTCTTT. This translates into CASTWNTEAFF.

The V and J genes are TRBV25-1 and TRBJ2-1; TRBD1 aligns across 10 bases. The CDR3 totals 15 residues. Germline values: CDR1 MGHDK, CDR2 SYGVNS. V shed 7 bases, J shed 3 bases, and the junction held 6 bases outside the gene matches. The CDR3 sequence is CASTPGQGIYNEQFF. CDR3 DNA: TGTGCCAGCACCCCGGGACAGGGGATCTACAATGAGCAGTTCTTC.

The CDR3 here is CATMREGGTGGTNEKLFF. The DNA of the CDR3 is TGTGCCACCATGAGGGAGGGAGGAACGGGAGGGACTAATGAAAAACTGTTTTTT. This chain uses TRBV27 with TRBJ1-4; D call uncertain. The CDR3 covers 18 residues. Germline CDR1 MNHEY, CDR2 SMNVEV (reference sequence). V dropped 10 bases and J dropped 2 bases, with 26 bases sitting between them.

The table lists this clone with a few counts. The CDR3 nucleotides read TGTGCCAGCAGTGAAGCTGGGGTAGGGGGCTACGAGCAGTACTTC. It specifies CASSEAGVGGYEQYF. The chain employs TRBV6-1 and TRBJ2-7; D is perhaps TRBD1 (6 bases). CDR1 is MNHNS and CDR2 is SASEGT in the germline V gene. This CDR3 is 15 amino acids long. The V end was cut by 0 bases, the J end by 3 bases, with 12 bases between.

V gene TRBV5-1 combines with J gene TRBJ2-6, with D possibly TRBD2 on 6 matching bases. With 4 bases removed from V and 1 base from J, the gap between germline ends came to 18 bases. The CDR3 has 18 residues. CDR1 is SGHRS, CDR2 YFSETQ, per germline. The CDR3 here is CASSPTTAGLSGANVLTF. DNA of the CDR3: TGCGCCAGCAGCCCCACGACCGCGGGGTTATCTGGGGCCAACGTCCTGACTTTC. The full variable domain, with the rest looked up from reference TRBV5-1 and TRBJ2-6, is KAGVTQTPRYLIKTRGQQVTLSCSPISGHRSVSWYQQTPGQGLQFLFEYFSETQRNKGNFPGRFSGRQFSNSRSEMNVSTLELGDSALYLCASSPTTAGLSGANVLTFGAGSRLTVL.

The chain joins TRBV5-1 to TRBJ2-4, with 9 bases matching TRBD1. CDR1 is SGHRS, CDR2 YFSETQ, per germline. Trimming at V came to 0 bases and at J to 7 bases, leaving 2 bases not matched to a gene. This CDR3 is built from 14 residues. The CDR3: CASSLVQGANIQYF. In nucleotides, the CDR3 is TGCGCCAGCAGCTTGGTACAGGGGGCGAACATTCAGTACTTC.

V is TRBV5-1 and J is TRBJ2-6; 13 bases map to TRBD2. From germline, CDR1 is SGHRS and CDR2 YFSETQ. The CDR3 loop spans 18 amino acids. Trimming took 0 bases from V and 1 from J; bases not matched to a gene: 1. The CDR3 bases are TGCGCCAGCAGCTTGGTACTAGCGGGAGGGTCTGGGGCCAACGTCCTGACTTTC. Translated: CASSLVLAGGSGANVLTF. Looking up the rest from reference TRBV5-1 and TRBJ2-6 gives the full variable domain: KAGVTQTPRYLIKTRGQQVTLSCSPISGHRSVSWYQQTPGQGLQFLFEYFSETQRNKGNFPGRFSGRQFSNSRSEMNVSTLELGDSALYLCASSLVLAGGSGANVLTFGAGSRLTVL.

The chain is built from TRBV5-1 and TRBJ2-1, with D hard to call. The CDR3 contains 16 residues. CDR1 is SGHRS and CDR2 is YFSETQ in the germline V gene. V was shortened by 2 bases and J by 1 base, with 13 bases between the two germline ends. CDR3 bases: TGCGCCAGCAGCTTCGGAGCGAGATCATCCTACAATGAGCAGTTCTTC. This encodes CASSFGARSSYNEQFF.

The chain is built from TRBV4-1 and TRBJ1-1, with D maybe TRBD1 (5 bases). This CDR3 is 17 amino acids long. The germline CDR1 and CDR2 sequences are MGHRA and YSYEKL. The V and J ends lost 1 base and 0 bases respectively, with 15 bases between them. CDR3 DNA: TGCGCCAGCAGCCAAGTCAGGGTTAGACAAATGAACACTGAAGCTTTCTTT. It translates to CASSQVRVRQMNTEAFF.

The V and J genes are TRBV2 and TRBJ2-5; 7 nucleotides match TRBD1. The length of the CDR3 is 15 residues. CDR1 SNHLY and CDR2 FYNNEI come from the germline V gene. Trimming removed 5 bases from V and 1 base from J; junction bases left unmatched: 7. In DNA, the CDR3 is TGTGCCAGCAGTTGGGCGCAGGGGGTCCAAGAGACCCAGTACTTC. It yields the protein CASSWAQGVQETQYF.

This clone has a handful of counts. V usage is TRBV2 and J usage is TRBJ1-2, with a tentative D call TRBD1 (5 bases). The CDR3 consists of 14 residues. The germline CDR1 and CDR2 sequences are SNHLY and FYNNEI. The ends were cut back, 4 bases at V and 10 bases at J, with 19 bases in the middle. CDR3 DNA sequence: TGTGCCAGCAGTGTGGGGCCCTCCGACGGATCCTACACCTTC. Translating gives CASSVGPSDGSYTF.

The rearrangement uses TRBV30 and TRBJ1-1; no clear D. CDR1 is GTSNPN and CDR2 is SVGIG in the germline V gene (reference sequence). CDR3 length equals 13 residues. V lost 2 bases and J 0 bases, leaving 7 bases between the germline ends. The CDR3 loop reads CAWSLDLNTEAFF. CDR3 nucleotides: TGTGCCTGGAGTTTAGATTTGAACACTGAAGCTTTCTTT.